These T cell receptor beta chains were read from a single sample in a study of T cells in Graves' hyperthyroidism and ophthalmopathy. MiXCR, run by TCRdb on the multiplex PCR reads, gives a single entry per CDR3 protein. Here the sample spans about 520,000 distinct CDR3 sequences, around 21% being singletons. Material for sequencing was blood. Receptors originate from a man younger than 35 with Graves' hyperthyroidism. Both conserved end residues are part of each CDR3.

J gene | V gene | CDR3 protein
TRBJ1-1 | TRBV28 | CASSSLQGVIPEAFF
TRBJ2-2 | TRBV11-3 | CASSLMAGHTGELFF
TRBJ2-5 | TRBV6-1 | CASSDGGNQGTEETQYF
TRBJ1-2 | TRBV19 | CASSLGSSQGATGGYTF
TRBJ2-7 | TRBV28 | CASSFGGIGYEQYF
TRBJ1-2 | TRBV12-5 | CANVLTGDDGYTF
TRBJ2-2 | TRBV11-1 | CASSPTGIKNTGELFF
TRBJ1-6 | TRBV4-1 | CASSQEGTPYNSPLHF
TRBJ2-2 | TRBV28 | CASRKGGPAGELFF
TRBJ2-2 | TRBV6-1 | CASSDGQGTGELFF
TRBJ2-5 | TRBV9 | CASSVAGRVLETQYF